The 15 T cell receptor beta chains below come from one sample, sequenced in a study of T cell repertoires in cytomegalovirus infection. Using its own MiXCR run on the reads, TCRdb lists one record per CDR3 protein. The table lists around 280,000 distinct CDR3 sequences, about 8.8% of them singletons. The material sequenced was PBMCs. These receptors originate from a human donor in good health (CMV status not recorded). Some clones in this sample may be carry-over from other donors' samples.

This clonotype has at least ten counts. The V gene is TRBV2, the J gene TRBJ1-4, with D perhaps TRBD1 (5 bases). There are 12 residues in the CDR3. From germline, CDR1 is SNHLY and CDR2 FYNNEI. The germline V and J ends were trimmed by 10 bases and 7 bases, with 13 bases remaining between them. CDR3 bases: TGTGCCATCAGCCCCCAGGGTGAAAAACTGTTTTTT. It is translated as CAISPQGEKLFF.

This clonotype was counted between two and nine times. This chain connects TRBV6-5 to TRBJ2-1; maybe TRBD1 (6 bases). The CDR3 totals 13 residues. The germline V and J ends were trimmed by 5 bases and 11 bases, with 16 bases remaining between them. The germline V gene has CDR1 MNHEY and CDR2 SVGAGI. The CDR3 sequence is CASSQSNRVQQFF. The DNA of the CDR3 is TGTGCCAGCAGTCAATCAAACAGGGTCCAGCAGTTCTTC.

This clonotype was seen at least ten times. The rearrangement uses TRBV28 and TRBJ1-2; no clear D gene. Germline loops: CDR1 MDHEN, CDR2 SYDVKM. V lost 5 bases and J lost 8, with 21 bases in between. The CDR3 sequence is 15 residues long. This chain's CDR3 is CASSELLGRANGYTF. The CDR3 DNA sequence: TGTGCCAGCAGTGAACTCCTCGGGAGGGCTAACGGCTACACCTTC.

V usage is TRBV20-1 and J usage is TRBJ2-3, with 8 bases that match TRBD2. CDR1 and CDR2 (germline): DFQATT, SNEGSKA (reference sequence). CDR3 length equals 16 residues. V was pared by 1 base and J by 0 bases, with 6 bases of the junction left unmatched. The CDR3 protein is CSARGARGGSTDTQYF. The CDR3 DNA sequence: TGCAGTGCTAGAGGTGCTCGCGGGGGGAGCACAGATACGCAGTATTTT.

The sample holds many counts of this clonotype. The J gene is TRBJ1-4, the V gene TRBV20-1; weak D call: TRBD1 (5 bases). Germline CDR1 reads DFQATT; CDR2 reads SNEGSKA (reference sequence). The CDR3 extends over 14 amino acids. Trimming left V 5 bases short and J 8 bases short, with 18 bases between. CDR3 amino acids: CSAPPPGGREKLFF. The CDR3 nucleotides are TGCAGTGCTCCCCCCCCCGGGGGACGAGAAAAACTGTTTTTT.

The chain has TRBV20-1 and TRBJ2-5; 11 bases align to TRBD2. V lost 5 bases to trimming and J lost 3 bases; unmatched junction nucleotides: 17. Per germline, CDR1 DFQATT and CDR2 SNEGSKA (reference sequence). The CDR3 loop spans 18 amino acids. The CDR3 bases are TGCAGTGCTTCTCGAACGGGGTCTCGACTAGCGGGGAAAGAGACCCAGTACTTC. This translates into CSASRTGSRLAGKETQYF.

The V and J genes are TRBV2 and TRBJ1-3; D ambiguous. V was trimmed by 4 bases and J by 4 bases, leaving 11 bases between them. The CDR3 contains 14 residues. Germline V gives CDR1 SNHLY, CDR2 FYNNEI. The CDR3 DNA sequence: TGTGCCAGCAGTGGCCACGGGCCCGGAAACACCATATATTTT. This translates into CASSGHGPGNTIYF.

Many counts were recorded for this clonotype. The chain carries TRBV6-6 and TRBJ2-6, with D unclear. In germline, CDR1 is MNHNY, CDR2 SVGAGI (reference sequence). The V end lost 6 bases, the J end lost 0 bases, and 15 bases lay between the germline ends. CDR3 length: 17 amino acids. The CDR3 nucleotides are TGTGCCAGCAGCCATACCGTTTCCAGCTCTGGGGCCAACGTCCTGACTTTC. It specifies CASSHTVSSSGANVLTF.

Many counts were recorded for this clonotype. The V gene is TRBV11-3, the J gene TRBJ2-4; D uncertain. The CDR3 sequence is 12 residues long. Trimming stripped 4 bases from V and 8 bases from J, with 9 bases between. Germline V gene lookup returns CDR1 SGHNT and CDR2 YENEEA. CDR3 amino acids: CASSSTSDIQYF. In DNA, the CDR3 is TGTGCCAGCAGCTCGACCAGTGACATTCAGTACTTC.

This clonotype came up many times. V and J are TRBV7-8 and TRBJ2-7; D is undetermined. This CDR3 region has 12 residues. Trimming pared 5 bases from V and 4 bases from J, leaving 9 bases between. Germline V gene sequence: CDR1 SGHVS, CDR2 FQNEAQ. CDR3 residues: CASSQDRYEQYV. CDR3 bases: TGTGCCAGCAGCCAGGACCGATACGAGCAGTACGTC.

This clonotype was observed a few times. This sequence joins TRBV9 and TRBJ1-5, with no clear D. V lost 0 bases and J 5 bases, leaving 6 bases between the germline ends. The CDR3 is 13 amino acids. The germline CDR1 and CDR2 sequences are SGDLS and YYNGEE. DNA of the CDR3: TGTGCCAGCAGCGTAGATGAGGATCAGCCCCAGCATTTT. Encoded protein: CASSVDEDQPQHF.

This clonotype occurred many times. The rearrangement uses TRBV28 and TRBJ1-2; D not resolved. There are 13 residues in the CDR3. Germline loops: CDR1 MDHEN, CDR2 SYDVKM. V gave up 2 bases and J gave up 4 bases, with 8 bases separating them. The chain's CDR3 is CASSLGQLYGYTF. For the CDR3, the DNA is TGTGCCAGCAGTTTAGGGCAGCTCTATGGCTACACCTTC.

This clonotype has a handful of counts. The gene calls are TRBV5-6 and TRBJ2-3, with unresolved D. The germline V gene encodes CDR1 SGHDT and CDR2 YYEEEE. Between the trimmed V and J ends, which lost 6 bases and 5 bases, there was a span of 19 bases. CDR3 length: 15 residues. The CDR3 region has the DNA TGTGCCAGCAACCCCGAGTCTGGTGGCGTAGATACGCAGTATTTT. Its protein product is CASNPESGGVDTQYF.

The V gene is TRBV20-1, the J gene TRBJ2-2; D is unclear. V dropped 5 bases and J dropped 11 bases, with 18 bases sitting between them. This CDR3 spans 13 amino acids. The germline V gene encodes CDR1 DFQATT and CDR2 SNEGSKA (reference sequence). The CDR3 DNA reads as TGCAGTGCTGGTCCTGGCAAACTTGAAGAGCTGTTTTTT. Its protein is CSAGPGKLEELFF.

In its sample, this clonotype was seen many times. This chain joins TRBV7-2 and TRBJ2-3; TRBD1 is a possible D gene (6 bases). V was pared by 3 bases and J by 9 bases, with 13 bases between. Germline values: CDR1 SGHTA, CDR2 FQGNSA. This CDR3 spans 13 amino acids. The DNA of the CDR3 is TGTGCCAGCAGCTTGGGGGCCCCCCCCACGCAGTATTTT. It encodes CASSLGAPPTQYF.